This T cell receptor beta chain was recovered during a study of CD8+ T cells in alopecia areata. Whole-study context: Treatment comprised oral tofacitinib, 5 to 10 mg twice daily, in treated patients. Tofacitinib exposure lasted 6 to 18 months, followed by 6 months off drug.

Extracted RNA was reverse transcribed into cDNA, the sequencing template. Libraries were prepared by immunoSEQ multiplex PCR; TCRdb keeps only in-frame clonotypes and omits some of them. This table holds more than 200,000 clones, about two thirds found once. J was trimmed by 6 bases and V by 4 bases; bases with no gene match: 3. This CDR3 has 13 amino acids. Germline V gene sequence: CDR1 SQVTM, CDR2 ANQGSEA. In this sample, this clone turned up once. Its antigen remains unidentified. Regarding the study as a whole: Scalp specimens additionally yield sequences from normal skin's resident alphabeta T cells.

Researchers took lesional scalp punch biopsies and peripheral blood from people who were alopecia areata patients. The TCR sequence derives from a human donor with alopecia areata. Sequencing used CD4+ T cells sorted from blood, obtained at week 0. V is TRBV29-1 and J is TRBJ2-1; 10 bases are a match to TRBD2. CDR3 sequence reads: CSVGSSGGNEQFF. The CDR3 coding sequence is TGCAGCGTTGGATCTAGCGGGGGCAATGAGCAGTTCTTC.